This T cell receptor beta chain was sequenced in a study of identifying expanded T cells in peripheral blood (dated by TCRdb to the late 2010s). With regard to the full study: Separate aliquots of the same genomic DNA pool were sequenced to produce technical replicates, and four replicates were compared in pairs. Overall results and qualifications from the work: Between technical replicates the binomial model flagged around 1.3 differentially abundant clones, whereas over about 2 weeks the binomial model flagged about 15 and over roughly 4 weeks 19 to 20. The beta-binomial model significantly reduced the number of clones called differentially abundant and the false-positive rate across all healthy-donor time intervals. Across all healthy donors, variance in clone template counts between approximately two-week samples was found to increase significantly with total template count. The authors expected biological variance in healthy repertoires might increase further over much longer intervals such as months to years.

Comments on this clone: The clone's antigen remains unknown. No base-level quality is on record; no much larger clone is a single base apart.

Cut back by 4 bases and 4 bases, the V and J ends lie 13 bases apart. CDR1 and CDR2 were assigned from the germline V gene as SNHLY and FYNNEI. The CDR3, cysteine through phenylalanine, is 14 amino acids long. The sequence is cut down to CDR3 DNA, 42 bases in frame from base 1. TCRbeta CDR3 regions were profiled by bias-controlled multiplex PCR amplification of genomic DNA with the immunoSEQ Assay. In the paper's pipeline: The absolute abundance of each unique TCRbeta CDR3 region was quantified after sequences were collapsed and filtered. Differential abundance was tested with a binomial (Fisher-equivalent) model and with a beta-binomial model adding time-dependent variance fitted from healthy donors. Clones with fewer than 5 combined templates were removed, and a clone was called differentially abundant if the clone's Benjamini-Hochberg FDR was below 0.01. Using the form v = (b*log(k)+a)^2, the beta-binomial variance was modeled as a function of the total template count across the two samples. TCRdb obtained this table from immuneACCESS and retained in-frame rearrangements with V and J assigned. These tables miss some clones; where compared with another copy, unresolved V genes account for less than half of the shortfall, and the remainder is unexplained. V, J and clone size are those of that table, while D and trimming were read from the DNA. The sample table records approximately 100,000 clones; roughly 90% of these occur just once. The ten largest make up 6.5% to 9% of the sample.

During the collection period, no immune events, such as infections, were documented for the healthy donors. Time-dependent variance in a beta-binomial model of T-cell clone differential abundance was calibrated using healthy-donor blood repertoires as a training cohort. There were around ten healthy donors in the training cohort, of whom 3 were female and 7 were male. On average the donors were around 41 years old, and their ages spanned roughly 29 to 64 years. Whole blood was collected from each healthy donor at three time points spaced two weeks apart and obtained from a commercial supplier. Genomic DNA was extracted from unsorted whole blood for immunosequencing.

This TCR was sampled from a person between 18 and 75 years old in good health. Sequencing used blood. Recombination joined TRBV2 with TRBJ1-2; no D gene is confidently identified. The DNA is TGTGCCAGCAGTGTTCAGGAGTACGGCTATGGCTACACCTTC. Its translation reads: CASSVQEYGYGYTF. The variable domain in full, with residues beyond the CDR3 obtained from the reference TRBV2 and TRBJ1-2 genes, is EPEVTQTPSHQVTQMGQEVILRCVPISNHLYFYWYRQILGQKVEFLVSFYNNEISEKSEIFDDQFSVERPDGSNFTLKIRSTKLEDSAMYFCASSVQEYGYGYTFGSGTRLTVV.